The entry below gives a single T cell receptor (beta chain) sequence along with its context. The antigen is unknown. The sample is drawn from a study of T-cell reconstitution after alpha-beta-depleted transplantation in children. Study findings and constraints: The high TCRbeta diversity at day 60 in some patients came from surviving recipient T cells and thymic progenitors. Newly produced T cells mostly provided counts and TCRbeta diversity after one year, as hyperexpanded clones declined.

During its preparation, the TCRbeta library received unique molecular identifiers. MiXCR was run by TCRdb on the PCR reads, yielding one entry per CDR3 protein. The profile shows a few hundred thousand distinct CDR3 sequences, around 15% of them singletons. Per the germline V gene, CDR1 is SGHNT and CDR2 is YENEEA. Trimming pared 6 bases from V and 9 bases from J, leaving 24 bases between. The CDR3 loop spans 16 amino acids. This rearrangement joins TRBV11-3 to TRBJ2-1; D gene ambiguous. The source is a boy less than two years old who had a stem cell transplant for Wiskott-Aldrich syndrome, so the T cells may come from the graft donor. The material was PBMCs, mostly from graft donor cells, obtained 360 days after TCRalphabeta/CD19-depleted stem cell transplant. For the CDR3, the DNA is TGTGCCAGCAGTTCGATCCCTCCATTAGGCCATGGTGAGCAGTTCTTC. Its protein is CASSSIPPLGHGEQFF.